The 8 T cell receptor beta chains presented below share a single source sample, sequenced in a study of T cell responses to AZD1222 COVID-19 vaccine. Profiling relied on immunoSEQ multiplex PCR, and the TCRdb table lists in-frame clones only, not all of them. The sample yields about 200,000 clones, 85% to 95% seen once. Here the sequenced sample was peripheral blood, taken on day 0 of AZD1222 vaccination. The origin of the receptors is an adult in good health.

CDR3 amino acids: CASSEAGRTDTQYF. Written as DNA, the CDR3 is TGCGCCAGCAGTGAGGCAGGCCGCACAGATACGCAGTATTTT. The chain uses TRBV10-2 and TRBJ2-3, with D unresolved. This CDR3 contains 14 residues. Between the trimmed V and J ends, which lost 2 bases and 1 base, there was a span of 7 bases. Germline V lookup: CDR1 WSHSY, CDR2 SAAADI.

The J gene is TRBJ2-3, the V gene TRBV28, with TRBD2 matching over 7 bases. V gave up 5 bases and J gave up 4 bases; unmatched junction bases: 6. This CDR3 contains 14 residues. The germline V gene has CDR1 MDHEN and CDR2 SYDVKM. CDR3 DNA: TGTGCCAGCAGTCCCCACCGGGGGGCAGATACGCAGTATTTT. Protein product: CASSPHRGADTQYF. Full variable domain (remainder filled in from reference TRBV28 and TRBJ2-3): DVKVTQSSRYLVKRTGEKVFLECVQDMDHENMFWYRQDPGLGLRLIYFSYDVKMKEKGDIPEGYSVSREKKERFSLILESASTNQTSMYLCASSPHRGADTQYFGPGTRLTVL.

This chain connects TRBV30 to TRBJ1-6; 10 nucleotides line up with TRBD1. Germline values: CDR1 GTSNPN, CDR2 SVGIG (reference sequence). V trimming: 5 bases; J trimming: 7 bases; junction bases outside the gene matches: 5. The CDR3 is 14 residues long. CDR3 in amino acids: CAWGRGQGNSPLHF. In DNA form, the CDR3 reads TGTGCCTGGGGAAGGGGACAGGGGAATTCACCCCTCCACTTT.

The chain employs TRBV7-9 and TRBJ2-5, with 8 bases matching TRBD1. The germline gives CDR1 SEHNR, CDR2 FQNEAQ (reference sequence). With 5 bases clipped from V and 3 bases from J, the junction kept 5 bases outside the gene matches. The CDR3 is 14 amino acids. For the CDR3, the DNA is TGTGCCAGCAGCCTGCTGGACAGGGAAGAGACCCAGTACTTC. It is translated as CASSLLDREETQYF.

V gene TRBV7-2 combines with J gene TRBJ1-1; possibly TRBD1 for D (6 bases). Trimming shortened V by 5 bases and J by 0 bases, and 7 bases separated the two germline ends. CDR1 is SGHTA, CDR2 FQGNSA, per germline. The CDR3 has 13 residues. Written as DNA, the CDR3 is TGTGCCAGCAGCCGGGACATGAACACTGAAGCTTTCTTT. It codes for CASSRDMNTEAFF.

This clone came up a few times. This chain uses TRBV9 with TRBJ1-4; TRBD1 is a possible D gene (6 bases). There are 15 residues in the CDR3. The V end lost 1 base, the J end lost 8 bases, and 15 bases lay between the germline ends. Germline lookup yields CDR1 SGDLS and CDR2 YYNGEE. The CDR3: CASSVQDRLSEKLFF. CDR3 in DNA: TGTGCCAGCAGCGTACAAGACAGGCTGAGCGAAAAACTGTTTTTT.

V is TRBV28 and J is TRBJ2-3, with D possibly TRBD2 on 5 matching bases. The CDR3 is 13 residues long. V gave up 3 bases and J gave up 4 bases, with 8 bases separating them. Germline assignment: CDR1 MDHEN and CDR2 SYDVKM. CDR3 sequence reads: CASSFASPDTQYF. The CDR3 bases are TGTGCCAGCAGTTTTGCTAGCCCAGATACGCAGTATTTT.

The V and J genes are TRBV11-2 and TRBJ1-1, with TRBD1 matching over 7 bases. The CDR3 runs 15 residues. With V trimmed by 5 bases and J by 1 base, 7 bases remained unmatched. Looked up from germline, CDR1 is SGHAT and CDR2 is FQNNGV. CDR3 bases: TGTGCCAGCAGCAAGGGACAGCGGAGGAACACTGAAGCTTTCTTT. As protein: CASSKGQRRNTEAFF.